This TCR beta chain was sequenced for a study of identical twins. Whole-study results and caveats: There were fewer insertions in abundant cord blood beta clonotypes, but memory repertoires showed no such pattern.

This clonotype was seen a handful of times. Its specificity is not known. Germline CDR1 is WSHSY and CDR2 is SAAADI. This CDR3 has 12 amino acids. V dropped 0 bases and J dropped 6 bases, with 6 bases sitting between them. Template switching (which added a universal primer site) was used, and cDNA carried unique molecular identifiers. MiXCR, applied by TCRdb to the 5' RACE reads, yields one record per CDR3 protein. The sample has under 400,000 distinct CDR3 sequences, around 9% seen once. This sequence joins TRBV10-2 and TRBJ2-7; D not certain. The TCR comes from a woman aged 50 to 65 in good health. The sample was naive T cells sorted from blood. The CDR3 bases are TGCGCCAGCAGTGAGTCTTACATCGAGCAGTACTTC. Encoded protein: CASSESYIEQYF.